This T cell receptor beta chain comes out of a study of tumor-infiltrating lymphocytes in primary liver carcinoma (dated by TCRdb to 2015 to 2018). Study-wide context: Surgical resection was performed in China between 2015 and March 2016 on 5 or 6 patients with histopathologically diagnosed primary liver carcinoma. Hepatocellular carcinoma (four) or combined HCC and intrahepatic cholangiocarcinoma (one) was present in the five patients, who were three men and two women aged 30 to 69 years. Samples yielded roughly 3.65 to 7.13 million productive TCRbeta reads; read depth did not differ significantly between tissue types. A total of 35 or so specimens from 5 patients went through TCRbeta repertoire sequencing, namely 25 tumor regions, 5 adjacent noncancerous liver tissues and 5 peripheral blood samples. The study combined TCRbeta repertoire sequencing, expression microarrays and whole-exome sequencing across five regions of each liver tumor, with adjacent normal tissue and blood. The five patients had tumors staged T1-T3 N0M0, with maximum diameters ranging from roughly 4.2 to 11 cm. Repertoires from technical replicates were highly reproducible, with mean shared-clone rates approximately 0.88 and correlation coefficients above 0.98. Paper-wide results and their limitations: Bulk unsorted samples precluded comparing CD4+ and CD8+ T cell repertoires. Only five patients were included in the study, and the authors note that the findings should be validated in a larger study. Consistent with antigen-driven expansion, pairs of tumor regions showed higher repertoire overlap (mean around 35%) than either tumor-adjacent pairs (approximately 17%) or tumor-blood pairs (roughly 14%). The top 250 clones accounted for a significantly greater share of the repertoire in tumors than in blood (p = 0.039). Because sequencing covered only the TCR beta chain and unpaired alpha chains were not captured, true repertoire diversity is likely underestimated.

Blood RNA was extracted from unsorted whole blood using TRIzol reagent, and germline DNA was obtained with the DNeasy Blood & Tissue kit. At the time of sampling, the patients had chronic HBV infection and had not received any treatment. Around 3.9 milliliters of peripheral blood were collected into K2EDTA tubes before surgery. TCRbeta-specific cDNA was reverse-transcribed from approximately 0.5 ug total RNA using a constant-region primer and ProtoScript II reverse transcriptase. The TCRbeta libraries were prepared through three rounds of nested multiplex PCR following a slightly modified ARM-PCR procedure. Each of the first two PCR rounds ran for 10 cycles and used multiplex TRBV1-TRBV30 forward primers together with a Cbeta reverse primer. Sample barcodes and Illumina adapters were attached in a final 25-cycle PCR using Deep VentR polymerase. Before sequencing, amplicons of 200-500 bp were gel-purified using a QIAquick gel extraction kit. An Illumina HiSeq 2500 was used to sequence the TCRbeta amplicons, generating 250-bp paired-end reads. In the source study's methods: To recover full CDR3 sequences, reads were quality-trimmed using Trimmomatic v0.33 and paired reads were then merged using FLASH v1.2.11. MiGEC v1.2.1b assigned V, D and J germline segments to the rearranged TCRbeta sequences. VDJtools v1.0.0 computed clonotype statistics and Shannon-Wiener diversity indices. Except for diversity analysis, only the 250 most abundant clonotypes of each sample were used in subsequent analyses to reduce sampling bias. The raw public data were reprocessed by TCRdb itself: fastp quality trimming at Q25, MiXCR clonotype calling, in-frame beta chains only. Rows matching on CDR3 protein sequence are summarized as one entry with the most common DNA and genes. V and J calls and clone size were set by TCRdb, not the authors. Here the sample has approximately 330,000 distinct CDR3 sequences; less than 70% occur a single time. Together, the top ten hold about 6% of the sample.

Concerning this clonotype: The target of this receptor is not known. A much larger clone is a single base away; this may be a read error.

Counted from cysteine to phenylalanine, this CDR3 has 12 amino acids. Kept here is only the CDR3 DNA, which spans 36 bases and is read in frame from base 1. V is reduced by 4 bases and J by 8 bases, leaving a spacing of 9 bases between them. The clonotype was recovered from a man aged 40-50 years with primary liver carcinoma and hepatitis B virus infection. Specimen: peripheral blood. The rearrangement joined TRBV12-3 or TRBV12-4 to TRBJ2-1, and perhaps TRBD2 as D gene, on 5 matching bases. The CDR3 here reads CASSSREYEQFF. At the DNA level, the sequence is TGTGCCAGCAGTTCGAGGGAGTATGAGCAGTTCTTC.